The sequence of this T cell receptor beta chain was determined in a study of cytomegalovirus exposure and HLA in healthy donors (dated by TCRdb to 2015 to 2018). Describing the broader study: According to an earlier analysis of 587 of the donors, roughly 180 million T cells yielded over 100 million unique TCR beta sequences and 276 Gb of sequence data. An early release that covered roughly 600 HLA-typed donors contained approximately 320 gigabases of sequencing data and about 84 million unique TCR sequences. Among the roughly 400 genotyped donors, approximately 77% belonged to the genetic ancestry cluster associated with self-reported Caucasian donors. The study was designed to test whether signatures of past pathogen exposure could be identified by cataloging public T cell receptors. The study used immunosequencing to profile the T cell repertoires of hundreds of subjects and linked those repertoires to cytomegalovirus serostatus. A separate validation cohort of approximately 120 different subjects was used in addition to the approximately 700-subject first cohort. The study combined high-throughput TCR immunosequencing, statistical association of individual TCRs with disease status, and machine learning to predict cytomegalovirus infection status. To study patterns of TCR occurrence, a later analysis re-analyzed previously published TCR beta repertoires from around 660 donors and added high-resolution HLA genotyping. Rather than drawing on any new phenotypic data, the later analysis identified candidate immune exposures from TCR beta sequences and the way those sequences occurred across donors. An earlier analysis of nearly 600 of the donors applied high-throughput TCR beta sequencing to assess whether each TCR beta V gene segment acted as functional or pseudogenic. Alongside the repertoire data, information on donor age, sex, ethnicity and CMV serostatus was compiled. A later genetic analysis used genome-wide SNP genotypes for about 65% of the 666 donors, treating that subset as a discovery cohort. Every repertoire in the discovery cohort had been generated on one and the same sequencing platform. Both class I and class II loci were covered by HLA typing, at four-digit resolution. The number of donors typed differed by locus, with roughly 629-640 for A, B, C, DRB1 and DQB1, around 500 for DQA1, 600 to 610 for DPA1, and 400 to 490 for DPB1. Roughly 5 DR-DQ haplotypes were treated as single units for association and clustering because of strong linkage in the cohort. On average, 235,054 unique TCR beta nucleotide sequences were sequenced per donor among some 430 genotyped donors of the cohort, with approximately 18% of those sequences being non-productive. Summary of the overall study and its limitations: Specific HLA alleles were associated with 15,000 to 20,000 TCR beta sequences at a false discovery rate of 0.05 in a later analysis. For the cohort, immune exposure information was limited to CMV serostatus. Several of the top co-occurrence clusters appeared to be linked to parvovirus B19, influenza, CMV and Epstein-Barr virus, according to a later analysis. In a later analysis, most CMV-associated TCR beta chains were found to appear HLA-restricted, with HLA associations seemingly driven largely by CMV exposure. A later analysis found that HLA-associated TCR beta chains were more clonally expanded and had lower generation probabilities than equally common non-associated chains. The 87-base-pair reads could not distinguish some IMGT-functional V segments, including TRBV6-2 and TRBV6-3, so those segments were excluded. A later genetic analysis associated a missense DCLRE1C variant with V-gene and J-gene trimming of TCR beta chains, and an independent cohort replicated the association. A group of highly shared sequence variants was considered likely to be a technical artifact of the sequencing pipeline. A later genetic analysis reported fewer N-insertions in productive TCRs among donors in an Asian-associated ancestry cluster than the roughly 670-donor mean. Because some donors lacked HLA typing at each locus, the association tests relied only on the typed subset. An earlier analysis of approximately 600 of the donors showed that most TCR beta V segments appeared in productive rearrangements either about 87% or about 30% of the time, which broadly matched IMGT annotations. This cohort had only TCR beta chains sequenced, and the lack of alpha or paired-chain data limited which features could be detected. A further reported finding was that TCR beta sequences accurately predicted the HLA-A and HLA-B alleles for most subjects in the first cohort. Cytomegalovirus status was reported to be diagnosed by the classifier with high specificity and sensitivity in both the original and validation cohorts. In a later analysis, the rate of TCR association differed among HLA loci, with DRB1 alleles having the most associated TCRs and HLA-C alleles having the fewest. The earlier analysis of approximately 540 of the donors excluded some 16 rarely observed V segments, including chromosome 9 orphons, because counts were too low. The authors suggested that the approach could potentially be generalized to other disease states and immunological phenotypes. Assigning TCR associations to individual alleles was difficult when HLA alleles, especially DR and DQ, strongly co-occurred. Presence/absence analyses assumed roughly uniform sequencing depth across donors, an assumption that may not hold. The study gave a list of more than 150 TCR beta chains associated with cytomegalovirus. Most TCR sequences were seen in very few donors, while some public TCRs were found in many individuals. A few of the identified cytomegalovirus-associated TCR beta chains were confirmed in vitro to be specific for cytomegalovirus antigens. Linkage disequilibrium might explain the correlated functional status among segregating V segments, but an unknown experimental factor could not be excluded.

The cohort comprised 710 or so healthy bone marrow donors. All cohort members were sampled while nominally healthy, although unrecorded immune exposures were likely present. The donor tested CMV seropositive and was one of the 289 seropositive cohort members. A peripheral blood sample was provided by each donor, and peripheral blood mononuclear cells were used for TCR beta sequencing. The Qiagen DNeasy Blood Extraction Kit was used to extract genomic DNA from the blood cell samples. As to this clone: It lacks a known antigen. No quality values exist for individual bases; no much larger clone is one base distant.

The CDR3 holds 16 amino acids from the cysteine to the phenylalanine. Only the CDR3 region is kept as DNA, spanning 48 bases read in frame from base 1. V is cut back by 2 bases and J by 7 bases, with 9 bases in the junction unmatched. CDR1 and CDR2 are drawn from the germline V gene: MNHEY, SVGAGI. Library preparation used the immunoSEQ multiplex PCR assay. For the multiplex PCR, a mixture combining 60 forward primers for TCR Vbeta segments and 13 reverse primers for TCR Jbeta segments was used. The CDR3 region of rearranged TCR beta genes was amplified from genomic DNA by a multiplex PCR assay. The Illumina HiSeq System was used to sequence the amplified TCR beta libraries as 87-base-pair reads. The paper's processing steps were these. A later analysis counted approximately 84 million unique TCR beta chains across the 550 to 800 repertoires, and roughly 11 million of these chains were shared by at least two donors. A nearest-neighbor algorithm error-corrected the raw reads and collapsed the reads into unique sequences, merging closely related sequences to remove PCR and sequencing errors. V, D and J gene segments were assigned by aligning CDR3 sequences to IMGT reference sequences. For a sequence to be retained, a match of at least six nucleotides to both a V gene segment and a J gene segment was required. A rearrangement was called productive if the CDR3 had no stop codons and remained in frame with V and J, and every other rearrangement was called non-productive. CDR3 was defined by IMGT convention, running from the second conserved V-encoded cysteine to the conserved J-encoded phenylalanine. The earlier analysis of around 640 of the donors excluded sequences that lacked an unambiguous match to a single V gene segment. In an earlier analysis of approximately 560 of the donors, a V segment was called functional when productive rearrangements were above 56.7%, and segregating when the standard deviation between donors exceeded 5%. A statistical classification framework was built to diagnose cytomegalovirus status from the catalog of TCR beta chain sequences. A later analysis assigned V and J genes by comparing TCR nucleotide sequences with IMGT/GENE-DB human TR gene sequences. The TCRdist pipeline was used in a later analysis to assign CDR3 sequences and most-parsimonious VDJ recombination scenarios. In a later analysis, each TCR beta chain was defined by its CDR3 amino acid sequence together with its V-gene family, and reads lacking a unique V-gene family were excluded. To address suspected cross-contamination and a sequencing artifact, a later analysis removed roughly 580 highly shared, low-generation-probability nucleotide sequences. A later analysis calculated a clonal expansion index for each public chain from normalized within-repertoire ranks of inferred template counts. In a later analysis, generation probabilities were computed with a VDJ recombination model fitted to out-of-frame rearrangements, and the resulting probabilities were checked against IGoR. A later analysis scored TCR-TCR, TCR-HLA and TCR-CMV co-occurrence with hypergeometric tests, applying a repertoire-size bias correction to TCR pairs. To estimate false discovery rates, a later analysis permuted the HLA or CMV assignments 20 times. In a later analysis, co-occurring TCRs were grouped with DBSCAN, and TCRdist sequence similarity was added when clustering was performed within HLA-allele-positive subsets. Co-occurrence clustering excluded repertoires with fewer than 30,000 or more than 120,000 public chains, plus five with anomalous nucleotide sharing. TCRdb limited this immuneACCESS table to in-frame rearrangements with V and J called. A share of clones is missing; checked studies link under half to unresolved V genes, and the rest is unexplained. V, J and clone size are taken as reported in that table, and D and trimming were inferred from the DNA itself. The sample yields around 150,000 clones; more than 60% were counted once. Clones ranked in the top ten supply about 7.6% of the sample.

Sequencing was performed on PBMCs. The sequence links TRBV6-5 to TRBJ2-1; 9 junctional bases match TRBD2. The receptor was derived from a woman between 35 and 50 years old in good health and CMV-seropositive. This receptor has the CDR3 CASSYTLAGKTNEQFF. The bases are TGTGCCAGCAGTTACACTCTAGCGGGAAAAACTAATGAGCAGTTCTTC.